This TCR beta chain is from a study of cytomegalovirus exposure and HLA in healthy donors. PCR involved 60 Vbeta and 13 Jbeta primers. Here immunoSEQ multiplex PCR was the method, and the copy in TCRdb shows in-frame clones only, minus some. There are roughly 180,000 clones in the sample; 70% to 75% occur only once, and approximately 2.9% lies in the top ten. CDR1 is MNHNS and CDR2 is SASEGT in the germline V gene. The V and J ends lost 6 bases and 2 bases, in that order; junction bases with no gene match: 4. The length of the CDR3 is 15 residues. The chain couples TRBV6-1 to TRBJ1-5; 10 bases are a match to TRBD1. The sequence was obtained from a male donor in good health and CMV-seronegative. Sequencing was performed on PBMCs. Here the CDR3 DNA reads TGTGCCAGCAGGTTGACAGGGGGCCGCAATCAGCCCCAGCATTTT. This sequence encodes CASRLTGGRNQPQHF.